This T cell receptor (beta chain) was recovered during a study of T-cell memory formation after mild COVID-19. General study points: Pre-infection memory showed some responding clones, and this suggested that cross-reactive memory joined.

This clonotype was seen only a few times. The antigen is undetermined. TCRdb independently ran MiXCR on the 5' RACE reads; one entry per CDR3 protein. The top ten clones hold about 12% of a sample with 450,000 to 700,000 distinct CDR3 sequences, more than 15% of them seen once. The sequence was collected from an adult woman who had mild COVID-19 (a few samples of this study predate the infection). Cell type and time point are not known. Sequenced material: PBMCs or a T cell subset sorted from them (not recorded which).

The DNA for the CDR3 is TGTGCCAGCAGCCGAGGGGACCTTTTCATCAATGAGCAGTTCTTC. Encoded protein: CASSRGDLFINEQFF. The V and J genes are TRBV6-5 and TRBJ2-1, with D possibly called TRBD1 or TRBD2 (5 bases each). There are 15 residues in the CDR3. Deletions cut 6 bases from V and 6 bases from J, with 18 bases between. Germline V CDR1 and CDR2: MNHEY, SVGAGI.